These 12 T cell receptor beta chains were all obtained from the same sample, sequenced in a study of blood T cell repertoires in COVID-19. The protocol was immunoSEQ multiplex PCR, while the TCRdb copy is restricted to in-frame clones and leaves out a portion. The data contain 150,000 to 200,000 clones, 84% of them seen just once; the ten biggest clones take up 3% to 3.5%. Specimen: PBMCs or T cells enriched from blood (not recorded which). These receptors all stem from a woman in her 30s who had been exposed to COVID-19.

This sequence joins TRBV19 and TRBJ1-2; D unresolved. V lost 6 bases and J lost 5, with 10 bases in between. Germline loops: CDR1 LNHDA, CDR2 SQIVND (reference sequence). The CDR3 contains 12 residues. The CDR3 DNA reads TGTGCCAGTAGCTCTGAGATTTATGGCTACACCTTC. Its protein is CASSSEIYGYTF.

The chain recombines TRBV3-1 (or the pseudogene TRBV3-2) with TRBJ2-3, with a possible D match to TRBD2 (5 bases). The CDR3 runs 16 residues. The V end lost 4 bases, the J end lost 2 bases, and 16 bases lay between the germline ends. Germline values: CDR1 LGHDT, CDR2 YNNKEL (reference sequence). The CDR3 nucleotides read TGTGCCAGCAGCCCAGTGGCTGAGCGGAACACAGATACGCAGTATTTT. Residues: CASSPVAERNTDTQYF.

The genes are TRBV7-9 and TRBJ1-1, with 7 positions matching TRBD1. The CDR3 runs 16 residues. CDR1 and CDR2 (germline): SEHNR, FQNEAQ (reference sequence). With 5 bases clipped from V and 3 bases from J, the junction kept 12 bases outside the gene matches. The CDR3 coding sequence is TGTGCCAGCAGCCGCAACTCGAGAACAGGGGACACTGAAGCTTTCTTT. This sequence encodes CASSRNSRTGDTEAFF.

The CDR3 DNA follows: TGTGCCAGCAGTACAACATGGGCCAACACTGAAGCTTTCTTT. Protein: CASSTTWANTEAFF. This rearrangement joins TRBV6-5 to TRBJ1-1; unclear D gene. Trimming took 5 bases from V and 2 from J, leaving 12 bases between them. This CDR3 contains 14 residues. CDR1 is MNHEY, CDR2 SVGAGI, per germline.

This clone was observed a few times. This rearrangement joins TRBV2 to TRBJ1-2, with a possible D match to TRBD1 (6 bases). The CDR3 length is 13 residues. Trimming removed 8 bases from V and 5 bases from J, with 15 bases in between. The V gene's germline CDR1 is SNHLY and CDR2 FYNNEI. CDR3 sequence reads: CASLQGSRYGYTF. The CDR3 DNA reads as TGTGCCAGCCTCCAGGGGAGCCGATATGGCTACACCTTC.

The V gene is TRBV19, the J gene TRBJ1-5; 8 nucleotides match TRBD1. This CDR3 region has 15 residues. With 7 bases clipped from V and 4 bases from J, the junction kept 9 bases outside the gene matches. Germline assignment: CDR1 LNHDA and CDR2 SQIVND (reference sequence). The CDR3 is CASTPDRVKNQPQHF. The CDR3 coding sequence is TGTGCCAGTACCCCGGACAGGGTGAAGAATCAGCCCCAGCATTTT.

The chain's CDR3 is CASSQGTDTQYF. CDR3 nucleotides: TGTGCCAGCAGTCAGGGCACAGATACGCAGTATTTT. The chain recombines TRBV27 with TRBJ2-3; no firm D call. Trimming shortened V by 5 bases and J by 1 base, and 4 bases separated the two germline ends. This CDR3 contains 12 residues. Per the germline V gene, CDR1 is MNHEY and CDR2 is SMNVEV (reference sequence).

J is TRBJ2-7 and V is TRBV19; 8 bases line up with TRBD2. This CDR3 has 15 residues. The germline V gene encodes CDR1 LNHDA and CDR2 SQIVND (reference sequence). V gave up 7 bases and J gave up 3 bases; unmatched junction bases: 11. The CDR3 bases are TGTGCCAGTACCCTGATAGCGGGGAGCAACTACGAGCAGTACTTC. It encodes CASTLIAGSNYEQYF. The full variable domain, with the rest looked up from reference TRBV19 and TRBJ2-7, is DGGITQSPKYLFRKEGQNVTLSCEQNLNHDAMYWYRQDPGQGLRLIYYSQIVNDFQKGDIAEGYSVSREKKESFPLTVTSAQKNPTAFYLCASTLIAGSNYEQYFGPGTRLTVT.

V usage is TRBV6-5 and J usage is TRBJ1-1; TRBD1 matches at 8 bases. Germline CDR1 MNHEY, CDR2 SVGAGI. V lost 3 bases and J lost 11; bases outside the gene matches: 14. The CDR3 totals 15 residues. In nucleotides, the CDR3 is TGTGCCAGCAGTTATGTACAGGGGGTCTCTAATGGGGCTTTCTTT. Protein: CASSYVQGVSNGAFF.

This clone has more than one count but fewer than ten. The rearrangement links TRBV9 to TRBJ1-2; D is possibly TRBD1 (6 bases). Germline CDR1 is SGDLS and CDR2 is YYNGEE. V lost 4 bases to trimming and J lost 2 bases, with 15 bases between them. The CDR3 has 15 residues. CDR3 in amino acids: CASSIQGHENYGYTF. DNA for the CDR3: TGTGCCAGCAGCATACAGGGTCATGAGAACTATGGCTACACCTTC.

The V call is TRBV7-8, the J call TRBJ1-6; TRBD1 agrees at 7 bases. Per germline, CDR1 SGHVS and CDR2 FQNEAQ. J lost 6 bases, V lost 6 bases, and 8 bases had no gene match. The CDR3 sequence is 15 residues long. The CDR3 region is CASRGGGGGNSPLHF. The DNA for the CDR3 is TGTGCCAGCAGAGGTGGAGGGGGCGGTAATTCACCCCTCCACTTT.

V is TRBV15 and J is TRBJ2-5, with a weak D call TRBD2 (5 bases). Germline CDR1 is LNHNV and CDR2 is YYDKDF (reference sequence). The CDR3 has 14 residues. With 2 bases removed from V and 5 bases from J, the gap between germline ends came to 12 bases. The CDR3 loop reads CATSRRGREETQYF. In nucleotides, the CDR3 is TGTGCCACCAGCAGACGGGGTAGGGAGGAGACCCAGTACTTC.